This TCR beta chain was sequenced in a study of blood T cells in healthy people across ages. Looked up from germline, CDR1 is SGHRS and CDR2 is YFSETQ. This CDR3 has 16 amino acids. The ends lost 0 bases at V and 11 bases at J; junction bases unmatched: 14. Primers used in a second PCR of roughly 6 to 11 cycles were a sample-barcoded 5' primer and a J-beta primer mix. TCRdb re-called the 5' RACE reads through MiXCR, storing one row per CDR3 protein. The sample holds roughly 650,000 distinct CDR3 sequences, roughly 32% seen once. Concerning this clonotype itself: A read error may be the cause here, since a much bigger clone is one base away.

This chain links TRBV5-1 with TRBJ2-5, with 9 bases matching TRBD2. The specimen sequenced was blood. The receptor was isolated from a woman at least 80 years old in good health. The CDR3 DNA reads TGCGCCAGCAGCTTGGAACGGCGGGGGGGTCTCGATGAGCAGTACTTC. This encodes CASSLERRGGLDEQYF.